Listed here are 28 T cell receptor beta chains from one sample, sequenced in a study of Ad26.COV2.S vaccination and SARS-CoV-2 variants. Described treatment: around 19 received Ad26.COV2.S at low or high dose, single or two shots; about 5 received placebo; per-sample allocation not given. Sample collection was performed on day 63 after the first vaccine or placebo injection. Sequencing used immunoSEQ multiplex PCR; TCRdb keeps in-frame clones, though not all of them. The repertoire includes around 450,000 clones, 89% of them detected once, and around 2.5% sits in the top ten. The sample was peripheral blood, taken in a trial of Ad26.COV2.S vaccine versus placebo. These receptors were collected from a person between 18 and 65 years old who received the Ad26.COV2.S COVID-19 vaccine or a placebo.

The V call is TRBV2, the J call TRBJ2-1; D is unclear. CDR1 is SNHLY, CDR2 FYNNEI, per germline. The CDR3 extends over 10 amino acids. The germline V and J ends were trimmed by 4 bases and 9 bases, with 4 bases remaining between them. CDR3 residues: CASSVLEQFF. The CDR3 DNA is TGTGCCAGCAGTGTTCTTGAGCAGTTCTTC.

The CDR3 here is CASSLARLAGGEQFF. Here the CDR3 DNA reads TGTGCCAGCAGCTTGGCCCGGCTAGCGGGGGGGGAGCAGTTCTTC. The V gene is TRBV5-4, the J gene TRBJ2-1, with 12 bases matching TRBD2. Looked up from germline, CDR1 is SGHNT and CDR2 is YYREEE (reference sequence). The CDR3 totals 15 residues. V shed 0 bases, J shed 10 bases, and the junction held 5 bases outside the gene matches.

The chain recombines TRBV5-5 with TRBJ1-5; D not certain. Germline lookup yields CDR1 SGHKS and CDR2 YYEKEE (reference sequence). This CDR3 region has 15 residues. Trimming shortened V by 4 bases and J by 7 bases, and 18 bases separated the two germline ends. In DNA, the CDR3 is TGTGCCAGCAGCGGCGTCCCGGGCATTGGGCAGCCCCAGCATTTT. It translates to CASSGVPGIGQPQHF.

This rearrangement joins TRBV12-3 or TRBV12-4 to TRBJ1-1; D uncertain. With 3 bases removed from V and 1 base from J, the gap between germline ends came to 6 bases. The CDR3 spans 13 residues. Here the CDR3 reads CASSFGRNTEAFF. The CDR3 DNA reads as TGTGCCAGCAGTTTCGGCCGGAACACTGAAGCTTTCTTT.

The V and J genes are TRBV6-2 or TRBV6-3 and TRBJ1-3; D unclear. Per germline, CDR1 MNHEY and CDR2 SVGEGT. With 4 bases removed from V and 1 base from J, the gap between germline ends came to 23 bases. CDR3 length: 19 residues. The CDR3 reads CASSLVPTINGPSGNTIYF. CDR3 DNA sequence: TGTGCCAGCAGTTTGGTTCCGACGATTAACGGCCCGTCTGGAAACACCATATATTTT.

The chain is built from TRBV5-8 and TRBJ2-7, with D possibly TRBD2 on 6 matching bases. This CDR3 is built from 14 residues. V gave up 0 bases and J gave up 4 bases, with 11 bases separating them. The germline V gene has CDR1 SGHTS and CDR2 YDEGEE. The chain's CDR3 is CASSLDGGLYEQYV. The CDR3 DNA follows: TGTGCCAGCAGCTTGGATGGAGGGTTATACGAGCAGTACGTC.

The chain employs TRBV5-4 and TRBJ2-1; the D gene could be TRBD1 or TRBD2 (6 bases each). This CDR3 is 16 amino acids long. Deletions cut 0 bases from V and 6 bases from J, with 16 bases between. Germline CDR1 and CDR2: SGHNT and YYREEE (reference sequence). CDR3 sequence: CASSLGGAAGSNEQFF. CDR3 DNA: TGTGCCAGCAGCTTGGGGGGGGCGGCAGGAAGCAATGAGCAGTTCTTC.

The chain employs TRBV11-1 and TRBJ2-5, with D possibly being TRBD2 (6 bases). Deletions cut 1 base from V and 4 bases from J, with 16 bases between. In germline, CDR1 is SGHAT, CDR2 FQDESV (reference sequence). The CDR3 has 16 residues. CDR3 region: CASSLVGRGSSETQYF. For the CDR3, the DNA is TGTGCCAGCAGCTTAGTGGGACGGGGGTCTTCAGAGACCCAGTACTTC.

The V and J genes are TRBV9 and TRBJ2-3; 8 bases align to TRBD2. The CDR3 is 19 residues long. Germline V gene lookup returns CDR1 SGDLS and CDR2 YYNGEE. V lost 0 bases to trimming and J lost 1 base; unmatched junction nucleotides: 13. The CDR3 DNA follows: TGTGCCAGCAGCGTAGGATGGCGGGGGGTCCGGGTGGGCACAGATACGCAGTATTTT. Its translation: CASSVGWRGVRVGTDTQYF. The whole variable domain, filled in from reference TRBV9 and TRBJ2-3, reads DSGVTQTPKHLITATGQRVTLRCSPRSGDLSVYWYQQSLDQGLQFLIQYYNGEERAKGNILERFSAQQFPDLHSELNLSSLELGDSALYFCASSVGWRGVRVGTDTQYFGPGTRLTVL.

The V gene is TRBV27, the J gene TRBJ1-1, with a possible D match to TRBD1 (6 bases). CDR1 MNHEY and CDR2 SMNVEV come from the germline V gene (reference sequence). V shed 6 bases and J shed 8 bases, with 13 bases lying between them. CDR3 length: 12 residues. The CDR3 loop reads CASSPGQEEAFF. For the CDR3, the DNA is TGTGCCAGCAGCCCGGGACAAGAAGAAGCTTTCTTT.

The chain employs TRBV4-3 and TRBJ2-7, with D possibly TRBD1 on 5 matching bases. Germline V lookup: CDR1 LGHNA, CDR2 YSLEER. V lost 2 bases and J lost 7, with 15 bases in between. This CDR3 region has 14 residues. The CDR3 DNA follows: TGCGCCAGCAGCCAACTCTCAGGGTCGCAAGAGCAGTACTTC. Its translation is CASSQLSGSQEQYF.

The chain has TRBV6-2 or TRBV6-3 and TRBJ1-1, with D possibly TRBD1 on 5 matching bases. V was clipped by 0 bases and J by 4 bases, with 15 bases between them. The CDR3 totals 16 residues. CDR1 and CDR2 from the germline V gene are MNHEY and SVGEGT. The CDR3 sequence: CASSYSESRGGTEAFF. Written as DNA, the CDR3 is TGTGCCAGCAGTTACTCGGAGTCCCGTGGGGGCACTGAAGCTTTCTTT.

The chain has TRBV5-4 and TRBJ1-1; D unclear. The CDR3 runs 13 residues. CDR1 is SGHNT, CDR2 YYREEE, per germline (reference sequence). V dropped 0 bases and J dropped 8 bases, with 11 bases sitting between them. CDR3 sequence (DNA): TGTGCCAGCAGCTTGGATGGGGAAACGGAAGCTTTCTTT. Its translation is CASSLDGETEAFF.

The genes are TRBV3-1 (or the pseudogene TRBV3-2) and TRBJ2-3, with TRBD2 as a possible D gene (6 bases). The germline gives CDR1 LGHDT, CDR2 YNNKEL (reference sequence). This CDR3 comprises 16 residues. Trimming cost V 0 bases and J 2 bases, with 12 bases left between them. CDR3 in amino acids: CASSQDIAANTDTQYF. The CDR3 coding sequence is TGTGCCAGCAGCCAAGATATAGCGGCTAACACAGATACGCAGTATTTT.

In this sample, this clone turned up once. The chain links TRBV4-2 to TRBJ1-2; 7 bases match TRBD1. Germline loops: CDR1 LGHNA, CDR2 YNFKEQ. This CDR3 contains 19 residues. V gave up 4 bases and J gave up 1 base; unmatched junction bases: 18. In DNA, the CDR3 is TGTGCCAGCAGCCCGAGATTCCGACAGGGAAGGAATTTTAACTATGGCTACACCTTC. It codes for CASSPRFRQGRNFNYGYTF.

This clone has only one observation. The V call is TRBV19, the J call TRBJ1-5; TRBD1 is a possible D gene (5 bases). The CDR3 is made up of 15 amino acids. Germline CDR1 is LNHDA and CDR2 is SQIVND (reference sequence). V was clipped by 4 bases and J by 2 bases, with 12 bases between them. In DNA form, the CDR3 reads TGTGCCAGTAGTACCTCGGGGCGAGGCAATCAGCCCCAGCATTTT. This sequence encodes CASSTSGRGNQPQHF.

CDR3 DNA: TGCGCCAGCAGCCAAGATTGGGGGCAGGGTGGGTCTGGAAACACCATATATTTT. Protein sequence: CASSQDWGQGGSGNTIYF. The rearrangement links TRBV4-3 to TRBJ1-3, with D maybe TRBD1 (6 bases). CDR3 size: 18 residues. The germline V and J ends were trimmed by 0 bases and 1 base, with 16 bases remaining between them. The germline CDR1 and CDR2 sequences are LGHNA and YSLEER.

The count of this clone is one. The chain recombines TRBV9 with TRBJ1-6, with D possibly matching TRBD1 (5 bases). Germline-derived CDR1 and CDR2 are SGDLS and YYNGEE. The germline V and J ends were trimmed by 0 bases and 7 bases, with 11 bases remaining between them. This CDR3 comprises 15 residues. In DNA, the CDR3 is TGTGCCAGCAGCGTAGCTAGCGGGGACAATTCACCCCTCCACTTT. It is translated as CASSVASGDNSPLHF.

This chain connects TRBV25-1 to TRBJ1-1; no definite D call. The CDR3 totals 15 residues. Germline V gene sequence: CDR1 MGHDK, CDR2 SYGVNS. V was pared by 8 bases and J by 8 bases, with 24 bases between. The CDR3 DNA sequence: TGTGCCAGCCGGCCCTACCCTGGGCAGGAGCGAGAAGCTTTCTTT. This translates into CASRPYPGQEREAFF. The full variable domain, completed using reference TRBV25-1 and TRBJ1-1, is EADIYQTPRYLVIGTGKKITLECSQTMGHDKMYWYQQDPGMELHLIHYSYGVNSTEKGDLSSESTVSRIRTEHFPLTLESARPSHTSQYLCASRPYPGQEREAFFGQGTRLTVV.

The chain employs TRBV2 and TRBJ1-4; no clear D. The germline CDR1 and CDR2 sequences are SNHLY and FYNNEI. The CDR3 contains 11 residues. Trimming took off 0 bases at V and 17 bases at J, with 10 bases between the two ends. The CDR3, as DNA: TGTGCCAGCAGTGAAGCGCTTTATTTATTTTTT. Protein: CASSEALYLFF.

This CDR3 reads CASSLIAASTDTQYF. Written as DNA, the CDR3 is TGTGCCAGCAGCTTAATAGCGGCTAGCACAGATACGCAGTATTTT. The V gene is TRBV7-3, the J gene TRBJ2-3; D might be TRBD2 (6 bases). The CDR3 spans 15 residues. V dropped 1 base and J dropped 0 bases, with 8 bases sitting between them. Germline-derived CDR1 and CDR2 are SGHTA and FQGTGA. Full variable domain (rest looked up from reference TRBV7-3 and TRBJ2-3): GAGVSQTPSNKVTEKGKYVELRCDPISGHTALYWYRQSLGQGPEFLIYFQGTGAADDSGLPNDRFFAVRPEGSVSTLKIQRTERGDSAVYLCASSLIAASTDTQYFGPGTRLTVL.

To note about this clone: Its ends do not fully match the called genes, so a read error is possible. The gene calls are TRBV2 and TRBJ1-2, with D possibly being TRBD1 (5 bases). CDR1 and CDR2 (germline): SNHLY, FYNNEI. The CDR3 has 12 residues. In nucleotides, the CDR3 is TGTGCCAACAGTGGGGGTTACTATGGCTACACCTTC. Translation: CANSGGYYGYTF.

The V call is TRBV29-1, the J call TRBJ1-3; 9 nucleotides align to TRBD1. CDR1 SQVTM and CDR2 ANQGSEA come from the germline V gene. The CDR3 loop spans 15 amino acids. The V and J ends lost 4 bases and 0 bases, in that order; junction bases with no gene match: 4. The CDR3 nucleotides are TGCAGCGTTGCCGGGACAGGGTACTCTGGAAACACCATATATTTT. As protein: CSVAGTGYSGNTIYF.

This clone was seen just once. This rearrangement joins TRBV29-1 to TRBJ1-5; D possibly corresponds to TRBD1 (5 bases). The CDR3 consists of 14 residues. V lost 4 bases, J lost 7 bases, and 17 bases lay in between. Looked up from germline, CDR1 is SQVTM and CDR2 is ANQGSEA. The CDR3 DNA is TGCAGCGTTGGAGGGGTGGAGGGGTCACAGCCCCAGCATTTT. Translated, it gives CSVGGVEGSQPQHF.

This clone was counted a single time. The CDR3 DNA reads TGTGCCAGCAGCCAAGGGCTCCGATCCTACGAGCAGTACTTC. Translating it yields CASSQGLRSYEQYF. The J gene is TRBJ2-7, the V gene TRBV14; D call uncertain. Germline V gene lookup returns CDR1 SGHDN and CDR2 FVKESK. V lost 1 base to trimming and J lost 1 base, with 8 bases between them. The length of the CDR3 is 14 residues.

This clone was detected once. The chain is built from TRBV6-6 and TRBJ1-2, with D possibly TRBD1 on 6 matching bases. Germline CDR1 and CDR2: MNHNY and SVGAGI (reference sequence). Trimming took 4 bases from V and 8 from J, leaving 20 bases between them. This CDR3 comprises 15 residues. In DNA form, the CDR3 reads TGTGCCAGCAGTTCCTCGTGGGGGGGCGAAGGAGGCTACACCTTC. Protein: CASSSSWGGEGGYTF.

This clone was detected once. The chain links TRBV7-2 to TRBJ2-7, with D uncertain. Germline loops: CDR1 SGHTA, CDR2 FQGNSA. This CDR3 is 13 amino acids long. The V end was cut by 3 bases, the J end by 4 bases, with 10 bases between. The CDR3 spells CASSFLGLYEQYF. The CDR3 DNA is TGTGCCAGCAGCTTCCTCGGGCTGTACGAGCAGTACTTC.

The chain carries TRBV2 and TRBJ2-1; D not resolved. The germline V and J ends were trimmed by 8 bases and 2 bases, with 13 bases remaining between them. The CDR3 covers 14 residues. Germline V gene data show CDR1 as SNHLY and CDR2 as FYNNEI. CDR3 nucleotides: TGTGCCAGCCCCAGCCAGATTGCCTACAATGAGCAGTTCTTC. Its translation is CASPSQIAYNEQFF.